The 26 T cell receptor beta chains below all came from one sample that was sequenced in a study of blood T cell repertoires in COVID-19. Using immunoSEQ multiplex PCR, the repertoire was profiled, and TCRdb retains in-frame clones only, with some absent. The table has some 140,000 clones, more than 75% seen once; the top ten hold under 2.5%. Sequenced input: peripheral blood. These receptors came from a man aged 50 to 60 with active COVID-19.

This clone has more than one count but fewer than ten. This chain uses TRBV9 with TRBJ2-7; D perhaps matches TRBD1 (6 bases). CDR1 SGDLS and CDR2 YYNGEE come from the germline V gene. V was cut by 3 bases and J by 2 bases, with 12 bases left in between. The CDR3 is made up of 14 amino acids. CDR3 protein: CASSERDNTYEQYF. CDR3 bases: TGTGCCAGCAGCGAAAGGGACAACACCTACGAGCAGTACTTC.

The chain combines TRBV6-5 with TRBJ1-4; the D is unclear. The CDR3 extends over 15 amino acids. Germline loops: CDR1 MNHEY, CDR2 SVGAGI. Trimming left V 7 bases short and J 0 bases short, with 12 bases between. The CDR3 DNA follows: TGTGCCAGCACAGGAATACGCGCAACTAATGAAAAACTGTTTTTT. This codes for CASTGIRATNEKLFF.

The CDR3 sequence: CASSYPGSATQYF. Here the CDR3 DNA reads TGTGCCAGCAGTTACCCGGGGAGCGCGACCCAGTACTTC. This chain connects TRBV6-5 to TRBJ2-5; TRBD2 is a possible D gene (5 bases). Trimming pared 2 bases from V and 7 bases from J, leaving 11 bases between. The CDR3 is made up of 13 amino acids. Germline lookup yields CDR1 MNHEY and CDR2 SVGAGI.

The rearrangement links TRBV29-1 to TRBJ2-2, with 8 bases fitting TRBD2. Germline loops: CDR1 SQVTM, CDR2 ANQGSEA. V shed 5 bases, J shed 3 bases, and the junction held 8 bases outside the gene matches. This CDR3 is 15 amino acids long. The CDR3, as DNA: TGCAGCGTTAGTTACACTAGCGGCCACACCGGGGAGCTGTTTTTT. This codes for CSVSYTSGHTGELFF.

V usage is TRBV7-2 and J usage is TRBJ1-1, with D perhaps TRBD1 (6 bases). Trimming left V 2 bases short and J 5 bases short, with 12 bases between. Germline CDR1 reads SGHTA; CDR2 reads FQGNSA. CDR3 size: 14 residues. The CDR3 nucleotides are TGTGCCAGCAGCTTATACAGGGAGGGGACTGAAGCTTTCTTT. Amino acids: CASSLYREGTEAFF. Filled out from reference TRBV7-2 and TRBJ1-1, the complete variable domain reads GAGVSQSPSNKVTEKGKDVELRCDPISGHTALYWYRQSLGQGLEFLIYFQGNSAPDKSGLPSDRFSAERTGGSVSTLTIQRTQQEDSAVYLCASSLYREGTEAFFGQGTRLTVV.

The genes are TRBV18 and TRBJ1-1, with 8 bases fitting TRBD1. CDR1 is KGHSH and CDR2 is LQKENI in the germline V gene. The CDR3 is 15 residues long. V trimming: 6 bases; J trimming: 3 bases; junction bases outside the gene matches: 9. CDR3 DNA sequence: TGTGCCAGCTCCCCTACAACAGGGGGGGACACTGAAGCTTTCTTT. It specifies CASSPTTGGDTEAFF.

This chain uses TRBV15 with TRBJ1-5; D ambiguous. The germline V and J ends were trimmed by 4 bases and 4 bases, with 8 bases remaining between them. There are 13 residues in the CDR3. CDR1 is LNHNV and CDR2 is YYDKDF in the germline V gene (reference sequence). The CDR3 spells CATSITRNQPQHF. The CDR3, as DNA: TGTGCCACCAGCATCACCAGAAATCAGCCCCAGCATTTT.

The V and J genes are TRBV9 and TRBJ1-6; possible D gene TRBD1, 6 bases. This CDR3 has 15 amino acids. V was pared by 4 bases and J by 7 bases, with 15 bases between. Germline V gene sequence: CDR1 SGDLS, CDR2 YYNGEE. The CDR3, as DNA: TGTGCCAGCAGCTTACTCGGACAGCGAAATTCACCCCTCCACTTT. Residues: CASSLLGQRNSPLHF.

The rearrangement uses TRBV30 and TRBJ2-7, with 9 bases fitting TRBD1. This CDR3 region has 15 residues. The V gene end was trimmed by 1 base and the J gene end by 5 bases; junction bases not matched to a gene: 9. Germline lookup yields CDR1 GTSNPN and CDR2 SVGIG (reference sequence). CDR3 amino acids: CAWSATWTGAHEQYF. The CDR3 DNA reads as TGTGCCTGGAGTGCAACCTGGACAGGGGCGCACGAGCAGTACTTC.

In its sample, this clone was seen once. The V gene is TRBV11-2, the J gene TRBJ1-2; tentatively, D is TRBD1 (6 bases). In germline, CDR1 is SGHAT, CDR2 FQNNGV. This CDR3 is built from 13 residues. Trimming pared 5 bases from V and 0 bases from J, leaving 7 bases between. This chain's CDR3 is CASSRTANYGYTF. The CDR3 coding sequence is TGTGCCAGCAGCCGGACAGCTAACTATGGCTACACCTTC. The full variable domain, completed using reference TRBV11-2 and TRBJ1-2, is EAGVAQSPRYKIIEKRQSVAFWCNPISGHATLYWYQQILGQGPKLLIQFQNNGVVDDSQLPKDRFSAERLKGVDSTLKIQPAKLEDSAVYLCASSRTANYGYTFGSGTRLTVV.

The chain carries TRBV7-2 and TRBJ2-5, with 9 bases aligning to TRBD2. CDR1 is SGHTA and CDR2 is FQGNSA in the germline V gene. This CDR3 region has 15 residues. Unmatched junction bases numbered 11, after V lost 5 bases and J lost 7 bases. CDR3 nucleotide sequence: TGTGCCAGCAGCCAGCCAGCGGGGGGCGTAGGGACCCAGTACTTC. Translated, it gives CASSQPAGGVGTQYF. The full variable domain, rest sourced from reference TRBV7-2 and TRBJ2-5, is GAGVSQSPSNKVTEKGKDVELRCDPISGHTALYWYRQSLGQGLEFLIYFQGNSAPDKSGLPSDRFSAERTGGSVSTLTIQRTQQEDSAVYLCASSQPAGGVGTQYFGPGTRLLVL.

The chain employs TRBV5-1 and TRBJ2-7; 8 positions agree with TRBD1. V lost 0 bases, J lost 2 bases, and 4 bases stayed unmatched. Germline loops: CDR1 SGHRS, CDR2 YFSETQ. This CDR3 contains 15 residues. In DNA, the CDR3 is TGCGCCAGCAGCTTGGGAGGACAGGGTACCTACGAGCAGTACTTC. As protein: CASSLGGQGTYEQYF.

This clone came up once. The chain employs TRBV7-2 and TRBJ1-1; 8 nucleotides align to TRBD1. The CDR3 is made up of 15 amino acids. Losses at the gene ends were 6 bases for V and 1 base for J; bases not matched to a gene: 7. Germline-derived CDR1 and CDR2 are SGHTA and FQGNSA. The CDR3 region is CASSLTGTGNTEAFF. As DNA, the CDR3 is TGTGCCAGCAGTTTAACCGGGACAGGGAACACTGAAGCTTTCTTT.

This chain links TRBV6-5 with TRBJ2-3, with 11 bases identical to TRBD2. The CDR3 is 16 residues long. Germline V CDR1 and CDR2: MNHEY, SVGAGI. V gave up 8 bases and J gave up 2 bases; unmatched junction bases: 9. The CDR3 coding sequence is TGTGCCAGCCGTTCGGAGACTAGCGGGGTCACAGATACGCAGTATTTT. It translates to CASRSETSGVTDTQYF.

The V gene is TRBV11-2, the J gene TRBJ2-2, with D maybe TRBD2 (5 bases). The CDR3 extends over 17 amino acids. V dropped 6 bases and J dropped 2 bases, with 19 bases sitting between them. Germline assignment: CDR1 SGHAT and CDR2 FQNNGV. As DNA, the CDR3 is TGTGCCAGCAGTCTCGGACTCGAGCACCACAACACCGGGGAGCTGTTTTTT. The encoded protein is CASSLGLEHHNTGELFF.

This sequence joins TRBV5-6 and TRBJ1-2; the D gene is possibly TRBD1 (6 bases). Trimming took 0 bases from V and 9 from J, leaving 9 bases between them. CDR1 is SGHDT, CDR2 YYEEEE, per germline. The CDR3 covers 12 residues. The CDR3 region is CASSLARGRYTF. CDR3 in DNA: TGTGCCAGCAGCTTGGCCAGGGGCCGCTACACCTTC.

V gene TRBV9 combines with J gene TRBJ2-3; 10 bases map to TRBD1. This CDR3 region has 16 residues. With V trimmed by 0 bases and J by 0 bases, 1 base remained unmatched. Germline V gene data show CDR1 as SGDLS and CDR2 as YYNGEE. The CDR3 spells CASSVGQGASTDTQYF. The DNA for the CDR3 is TGTGCCAGCAGCGTAGGACAGGGGGCTAGCACAGATACGCAGTATTTT.

The chain has TRBV2 and TRBJ1-1; 8 bases are a match to TRBD1. CDR3 size: 13 residues. J gave up 1 base and V 7 bases, and 2 bases lay outside the gene matches. Germline assignment: CDR1 SNHLY and CDR2 FYNNEI. As DNA, the CDR3 is TGTGCCAGCAACAGGGGGGAGAACACTGAAGCTTTCTTT. This encodes CASNRGENTEAFF.

The chain employs TRBV2 and TRBJ1-4, with 7 bases aligning to TRBD1. Unmatched junction bases numbered 5, after V lost 4 bases and J lost 3 bases. CDR3 size: 15 residues. In germline, CDR1 is SNHLY, CDR2 FYNNEI. CDR3 loop: CASSGTGAPNEKLFF. As DNA, the CDR3 is TGTGCCAGCAGTGGGACAGGAGCGCCTAATGAAAAACTGTTTTTT.

This chain links TRBV2 with TRBJ1-1; a possible D gene is TRBD1 (6 bases). CDR3 size: 12 residues. V dropped 3 bases and J dropped 7 bases, with 9 bases sitting between them. The germline V gene encodes CDR1 SNHLY and CDR2 FYNNEI. Here the CDR3 DNA reads TGTGCCAGCAGTGACATAGGGGGTGAAGCTTTCTTT. This sequence encodes CASSDIGGEAFF. The full variable domain, with the rest looked up from reference TRBV2 and TRBJ1-1, is EPEVTQTPSHQVTQMGQEVILRCVPISNHLYFYWYRQILGQKVEFLVSFYNNEISEKSEIFDDQFSVERPDGSNFTLKIRSTKLEDSAMYFCASSDIGGEAFFGQGTRLTVV.

The rearrangement uses TRBV2 and TRBJ1-1, with 8 positions matching TRBD1. Germline lookup yields CDR1 SNHLY and CDR2 FYNNEI. Trimming took 8 bases from V and 8 from J; bases not matched to a gene: 4. This CDR3 has 11 residues. CDR3 nucleotide sequence: TGTGCCAGCCTCCGGGACAGGGAAGCTTTCTTT. This translates into CASLRDREAFF.

This clone came up once. The gene calls are TRBV18 and TRBJ2-3; 10 bases line up with TRBD2. Trimming at V came to 2 bases and at J to 1 base, leaving 9 bases not matched to a gene. The CDR3 is made up of 18 amino acids. From germline, CDR1 is KGHSH and CDR2 LQKENI. In DNA, the CDR3 is TGTGCCAGCTCACCAGGGCTAGCGGGGGAGACACGCACAGATACGCAGTATTTT. Its translation is CASSPGLAGETRTDTQYF.

This chain joins TRBV5-8 and TRBJ2-5, with D maybe TRBD1 (6 bases). The ends were cut back, 5 bases at V and 3 bases at J, with 14 bases in the middle. The CDR3 spans 14 residues. CDR1 and CDR2 from the germline V gene are SGHTS and YDEGEE. DNA for the CDR3: TGTGCCAGCAGGCCGACAGGACAGAAAGAGACCCAGTACTTC. Protein product: CASRPTGQKETQYF. The full variable domain, in which reference TRBV5-8 and TRBJ2-5 provide the parts outside the CDR3, is EAGVTQSPTHLIKTRGQQATLRCSPISGHTSVYWYQQALGLGLQFLLWYDEGEERNRGNFPPRFSGRQFPNYSSELNVNALELEDSALYLCASRPTGQKETQYFGPGTRLLVL.

The chain employs TRBV5-4 and TRBJ2-3, with D possibly TRBD2 on 6 matching bases. V was trimmed by 9 bases and J by 0 bases, leaving 17 bases between them. CDR1 and CDR2 (germline): SGHNT, YYREEE (reference sequence). The CDR3 length is 15 residues. Here the CDR3 reads CATGWGVSSTDTQYF. The CDR3 DNA reads as TGTGCCACGGGGTGGGGGGTATCTAGCACAGATACGCAGTATTTT.

The chain joins TRBV5-1 to TRBJ2-1, with 8 bases aligning to TRBD1. Germline V gene data show CDR1 as SGHRS and CDR2 as YFSETQ. Unmatched junction bases numbered 5, after V lost 0 bases and J lost 3 bases. The CDR3 loop spans 16 amino acids. The CDR3 sequence is CASSLGLTGDYNEQFF. CDR3 DNA sequence: TGCGCCAGCAGCTTGGGTTTGACAGGGGACTACAATGAGCAGTTCTTC.

This clone occurred once. This sequence joins TRBV13 and TRBJ2-5, with D unresolved. This CDR3 is 12 amino acids long. Germline V gene data show CDR1 as PRHDT and CDR2 as FYEKMQ (reference sequence). Between the trimmed V and J ends, which lost 2 bases and 6 bases, there was a span of 7 bases. CDR3 bases: TGTGCCAGCAGCTTATTCCCCAAGACCCAGTACTTC. Residues: CASSLFPKTQYF.